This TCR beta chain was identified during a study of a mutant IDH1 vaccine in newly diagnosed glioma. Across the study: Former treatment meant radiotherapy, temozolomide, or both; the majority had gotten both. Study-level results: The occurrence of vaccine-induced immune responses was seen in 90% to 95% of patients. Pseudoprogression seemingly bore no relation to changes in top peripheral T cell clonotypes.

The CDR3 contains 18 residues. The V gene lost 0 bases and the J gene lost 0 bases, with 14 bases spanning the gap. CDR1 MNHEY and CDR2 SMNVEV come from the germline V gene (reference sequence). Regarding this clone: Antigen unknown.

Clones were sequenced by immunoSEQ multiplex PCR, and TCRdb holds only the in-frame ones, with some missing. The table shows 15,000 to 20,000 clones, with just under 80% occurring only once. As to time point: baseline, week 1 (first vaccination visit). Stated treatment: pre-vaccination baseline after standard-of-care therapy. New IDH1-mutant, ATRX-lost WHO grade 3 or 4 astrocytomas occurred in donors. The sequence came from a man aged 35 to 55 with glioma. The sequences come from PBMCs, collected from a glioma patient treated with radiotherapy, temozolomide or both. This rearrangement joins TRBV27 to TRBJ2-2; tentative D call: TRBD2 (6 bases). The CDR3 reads CASSLSWVEGPNTGELFF. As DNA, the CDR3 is TGTGCCAGCAGTTTATCGTGGGTGGAGGGCCCGAACACCGGGGAGCTGTTTTTT.